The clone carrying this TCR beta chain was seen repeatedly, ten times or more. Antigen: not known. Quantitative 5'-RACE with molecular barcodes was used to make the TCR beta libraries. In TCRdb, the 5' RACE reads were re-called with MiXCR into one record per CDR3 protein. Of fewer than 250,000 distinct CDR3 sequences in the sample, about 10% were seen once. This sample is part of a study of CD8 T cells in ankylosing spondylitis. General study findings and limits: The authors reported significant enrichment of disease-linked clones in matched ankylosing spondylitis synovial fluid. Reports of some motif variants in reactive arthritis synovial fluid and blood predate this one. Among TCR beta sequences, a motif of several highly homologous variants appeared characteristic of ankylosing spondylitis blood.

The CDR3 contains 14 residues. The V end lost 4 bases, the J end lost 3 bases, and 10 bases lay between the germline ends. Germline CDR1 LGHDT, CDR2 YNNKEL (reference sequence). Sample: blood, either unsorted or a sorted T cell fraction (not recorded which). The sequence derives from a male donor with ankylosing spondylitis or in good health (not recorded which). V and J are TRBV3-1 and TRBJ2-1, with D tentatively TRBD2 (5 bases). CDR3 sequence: CASSLPGNYNEQFF. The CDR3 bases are TGTGCCAGCAGCCTCCCGGGGAACTACAATGAGCAGTTCTTC.